What follows are 19 T cell receptor beta chains derived from one specimen sequenced in a study of glioma-infiltrating T cells after dendritic cell vaccination. The table came from immunoSEQ multiplex PCR; TCRdb's copy has only in-frame clones and leaves some out. The sample consists of some 73,000 clones, about four fifths of them appearing once. Sequencing used blood, obtained before dendritic cell vaccination. These receptors were taken from a human donor with glioblastoma.

The CDR3 is CASSEARWTQNTEAFF. The CDR3 DNA reads TGTGCCAGCAGTGAAGCGCGGTGGACACAGAACACTGAAGCTTTCTTT. This chain connects TRBV6-1 to TRBJ1-1, with D tentatively TRBD1 (5 bases). Deletions cut 0 bases from V and 1 base from J, with 12 bases between. The germline CDR1 and CDR2 sequences are MNHNS and SASEGT. The CDR3 length is 16 residues.

The V gene is TRBV6-5, the J gene TRBJ2-5; maybe TRBD1 (5 bases). Germline CDR1 and CDR2: MNHEY and SVGAGI. V was trimmed by 5 bases and J by 1 base, leaving 11 bases between them. The CDR3 is 14 residues long. The CDR3 loop reads CASSGIRVQETQYF. The CDR3, as DNA: TGTGCCAGCAGTGGAATCAGGGTCCAAGAGACCCAGTACTTC.

This clone showed up just a few times. V gene TRBV11-2 combines with J gene TRBJ1-2, with D possibly being TRBD1 (6 bases). There are 17 residues in the CDR3. From germline, CDR1 is SGHAT and CDR2 FQNNGV. V was cut by 6 bases and J by 4 bases, with 24 bases left in between. The DNA for the CDR3 is TGTGCCAGCAGACAACCCGGGACACCCGTCACTGGCTATGGCTACACCTTC. Translation: CASRQPGTPVTGYGYTF. The full variable domain, its missing parts supplied by reference TRBV11-2 and TRBJ1-2, is EAGVAQSPRYKIIEKRQSVAFWCNPISGHATLYWYQQILGQGPKLLIQFQNNGVVDDSQLPKDRFSAERLKGVDSTLKIQPAKLEDSAVYLCASRQPGTPVTGYGYTFGSGTRLTVV.

The gene calls are TRBV29-1 and TRBJ1-2; a possible D gene is TRBD1 (5 bases). V lost 7 bases and J lost 8, with 11 bases in between. Germline loops: CDR1 SQVTM, CDR2 ANQGSEA. The CDR3 is 10 amino acids. CDR3 in DNA: TGCAGCGGGTTGACAGACGGCTACACCTTC. This sequence encodes CSGLTDGYTF.

In this sample, this clone turned up once. The CDR3 protein is CASSPPGQGYTIYF. CDR3 DNA sequence: TGTGCCAGCAGTCCACCGGGACAGGGATACACCATATATTTT. The chain carries TRBV28 and TRBJ1-3; 9 bases are a match to TRBD1. The CDR3 spans 14 residues. Germline CDR1 MDHEN, CDR2 SYDVKM. The junction had 7 bases not matched to a gene; V was cut back by 5 bases and J by 8 bases.

The table lists this clone with a few counts. The rearrangement uses TRBV6-1 and TRBJ1-3; a possible D gene is TRBD1 (6 bases). Germline CDR1 is MNHNS and CDR2 is SASEGT. The CDR3 loop spans 15 amino acids. V shed 5 bases and J shed 3 bases, with 14 bases lying between them. CDR3 DNA: TGTGCCAGCAGTTCACAGGGAAGGTATGGAAACACCATATATTTT. As protein: CASSSQGRYGNTIYF.

This clone was observed a single time. The chain is built from TRBV30 and TRBJ2-3; 10 nucleotides agree with TRBD2. Germline CDR1 is GTSNPN and CDR2 is SVGIG (reference sequence). This CDR3 contains 15 residues. With V trimmed by 4 bases and J by 0 bases, 4 bases remained unmatched. As DNA, the CDR3 is TGTGCCTGGAAAAAGACTAGCGGGAGCACAGATACGCAGTATTTT. Protein product: CAWKKTSGSTDTQYF.

V and J are TRBV7-9 and TRBJ2-1; 7 bases are shared with TRBD2. With V trimmed by 5 bases and J by 8 bases, 18 bases remained unmatched. The CDR3 has 17 amino acids. Germline-derived CDR1 and CDR2 are SEHNR and FQNEAQ (reference sequence). CDR3 DNA: TGTGCCAGCAGCCCCCCGGGAGCGGGGTACCCCTTCGATGAGCAGTTCTTC. Its protein is CASSPPGAGYPFDEQFF.

This clone has only one observation. The genes are TRBV2 and TRBJ1-1; 7 nucleotides align to TRBD1. The germline V gene encodes CDR1 SNHLY and CDR2 FYNNEI. The CDR3 covers 14 residues. The V segment lost 2 bases and the J segment 5 bases; nucleotides outside the gene matches: 5. For the CDR3, the DNA is TGTGCCAGCAGTGAAAGGGGGCGCGGGACTGAAGCTTTCTTT. Translation: CASSERGRGTEAFF. Based on the CDR3 plus reference TRBV2 and TRBJ1-1, the full variable domain is EPEVTQTPSHQVTQMGQEVILRCVPISNHLYFYWYRQILGQKVEFLVSFYNNEISEKSEIFDDQFSVERPDGSNFTLKIRSTKLEDSAMYFCASSERGRGTEAFFGQGTRLTVV.

The rearrangement uses TRBV2 and TRBJ1-1, with a weak D call TRBD1 (5 bases). Germline values: CDR1 SNHLY, CDR2 FYNNEI. The CDR3 consists of 14 residues. V lost 5 bases and J lost 5, with 15 bases in between. The CDR3 DNA reads as TGTGCCAGCAGTACCCTGGGGGGAGGGACTGAAGCTTTCTTT. Residues: CASSTLGGGTEAFF.

This chain links TRBV11-2 with TRBJ2-2; 7 bases fit TRBD2. CDR1 SGHAT and CDR2 FQNNGV come from the germline V gene. V dropped 5 bases and J dropped 8; count of bases not matched to a gene: 17. The CDR3 consists of 17 residues. The chain's CDR3 is CASSQSQASGLTGELFF. Written as DNA, the CDR3 is TGTGCCAGCAGCCAAAGCCAGGCTAGCGGCCTTACAGGGGAGCTGTTTTTT.

The genes are TRBV6-1 and TRBJ1-2; 7 bases match TRBD1. The CDR3 is made up of 14 amino acids. Germline V CDR1 and CDR2: MNHNS, SASEGT. The junction had 8 bases not matched to a gene; V was cut back by 3 bases and J by 7 bases. This chain's CDR3 is CASSDSDRAVGYTF. The CDR3 coding sequence is TGTGCCAGCAGTGACTCTGACAGGGCGGTTGGCTACACCTTC.

As to this clone: Other DNA sequences from this sample encode an identical CDR3 as well. This chain links TRBV18 with TRBJ1-1; TRBD1 is a possible D gene (5 bases). The CDR3 totals 13 residues. Germline V gene data show CDR1 as KGHSH and CDR2 as LQKENI. V was clipped by 3 bases and J by 1 base, with 6 bases between them. The CDR3 protein is CASSPGQNTEAFF. The CDR3 DNA sequence: TGTGCCAGCTCACCGGGGCAGAACACTGAAGCTTTCTTT.

This clone occurred a few times. The gene calls are TRBV27 and TRBJ2-1; possibly TRBD2 for D (6 bases). V was trimmed by 9 bases and J by 1 base, leaving 10 bases between them. The CDR3 length is 13 residues. Germline CDR1 MNHEY, CDR2 SMNVEV (reference sequence). CDR3 protein: CASRRESYNEQFF. As DNA, the CDR3 is TGTGCCAGTAGGCGGGAATCCTACAATGAGCAGTTCTTC.

This chain uses TRBV6-5 with TRBJ1-3, with 8 bases aligning to TRBD1. The junction had 7 bases not matched to a gene; V was cut back by 6 bases and J by 3 bases. The CDR3 totals 15 residues. The germline gives CDR1 MNHEY, CDR2 SVGAGI. CDR3 in amino acids: CASSGSGTGGNTIYF. Here the CDR3 DNA reads TGTGCCAGCAGCGGATCCGGGACAGGTGGAAACACCATATATTTT.

The chain recombines TRBV25-1 with TRBJ1-2, with a possible D match to TRBD1 (6 bases). Looked up from germline, CDR1 is MGHDK and CDR2 is SYGVNS. CDR3 length: 14 residues. V dropped 3 bases and J dropped 8 bases, with 16 bases sitting between them. The CDR3 nucleotides are TGTGCCAGCAGTGACGACAGGTGGTATTACGGCTACACCTTC. Translating gives CASSDDRWYYGYTF.

The rearrangement links TRBV25-1 to TRBJ2-2, with a tentative D call TRBD1 (6 bases). CDR1 MGHDK and CDR2 SYGVNS come from the germline V gene. Trimming pared 0 bases from V and 4 bases from J, leaving 15 bases between. CDR3 length: 17 residues. CDR3 in amino acids: CASSEYKGQGSTGELFF. As DNA, the CDR3 is TGTGCCAGCAGTGAATATAAAGGCCAGGGGAGCACCGGGGAGCTGTTTTTT.

CDR3 residues: CAISESRGSPNYGYTF. The CDR3, as DNA: TGTGCCATCAGTGAGTCTCGGGGGTCCCCTAACTATGGCTACACCTTC. This sequence joins TRBV10-3 and TRBJ1-2, with TRBD1 as a possible D gene (5 bases). The germline gives CDR1 ENHRY, CDR2 SYGVKD. The V and J ends lost 0 bases and 0 bases respectively, with 11 bases between them. The CDR3 length is 16 residues.

The rearrangement uses TRBV23-1 and TRBJ2-7, with TRBD2 matching over 14 bases. TRBV23-1 is an ORF; its function is uncertain. The CDR3 is 17 residues long. With V trimmed by 6 bases and J by 0 bases, 7 bases remained unmatched. Written as DNA, the CDR3 is TGCGCCAGCAGCCCCAAAGGGACTAGCGGGAGCTCCTACGAGCAGTACGTC. Translation gives CASSPKGTSGSSYEQYV.